This TCR beta chain was recovered during a study of blood T cell repertoires in COVID-19. Whole-study context: The cDNA or gDNA used as material had been derived from T cells, B-cell-depleted T cells, or PBMCs.

Authors' data handling: Amplification with reference gene primers provided the estimates of nucleated cell counts. Measured with immunoSEQ multiplex PCR; TCRdb has only the in-frame clones, and not every one. V, J and clone size reflect that table, while D and trimming were determined from the DNA. The sample contains around 76,000 clones, 81% of which appear only once. Per the germline V gene, CDR1 is LNHDA and CDR2 is SQIVND (reference sequence). This CDR3 has 13 amino acids. The ends were cut back, 9 bases at V and 4 bases at J, with 15 bases in the middle. The receptor was derived from a woman in her seventies with acute or convalescent COVID-19. This chain connects TRBV19 to TRBJ1-1; D ambiguous. Sequencing was carried out using peripheral blood. The CDR3 spells CASRAVRGTEAFF. DNA for the CDR3: TGTGCCAGCAGAGCGGTTCGGGGCACTGAAGCTTTCTTT.